The 10 T cell receptor beta chains below come from one sample, sequenced in a study of brain T cells in children with intractable seizures. The protocol was immunoSEQ multiplex PCR, while the TCRdb copy is restricted to in-frame clones and leaves out a portion. This sample has 300,000 to 400,000 clones; over 90% occur once, and the top ten carry 5% to 7%. Time point noted: blood from clinic visit 5 months post-surgery; TSC patient then seizure free. The starting material was peripheral blood, obtained 4 to 6 months after surgery. The receptors shown here come from a boy under three years old with tuberous sclerosis and intractable seizures.

The chain recombines TRBV5-1 with TRBJ1-6, with D uncertain. Trimming took 4 bases from V and 0 from J, leaving 14 bases between them. The CDR3 covers 17 residues. CDR1 and CDR2 from the germline V gene are SGHRS and YFSETQ. This CDR3 reads CASSIGPLSSYNSPLHF. DNA of the CDR3: TGCGCCAGCAGCATCGGACCCTTGAGCTCCTATAATTCACCCCTCCACTTT. The entire variable domain, with the rest obtained from reference TRBV5-1 and TRBJ1-6, is as follows: KAGVTQTPRYLIKTRGQQVTLSCSPISGHRSVSWYQQTPGQGLQFLFEYFSETQRNKGNFPGRFSGRQFSNSRSEMNVSTLELGDSALYLCASSIGPLSSYNSPLHFGNGTRLTVT.

The chain is built from TRBV19 and TRBJ2-1, with 10 bases matching TRBD2. The ends lost 3 bases at V and 3 bases at J; junction bases unmatched: 5. The CDR3 length is 16 residues. Germline CDR1 is LNHDA and CDR2 is SQIVND (reference sequence). CDR3 nucleotide sequence: TGTGCCAGTAGTATCCTAGCGGGGGCTTACTACAATGAGCAGTTCTTC. It encodes CASSILAGAYYNEQFF.

This chain uses TRBV6-2 or TRBV6-3 with TRBJ2-5, with 8 nucleotides matching TRBD2. The germline CDR1 and CDR2 sequences are MNHEY and SVGEGT. CDR3 length equals 16 residues. V dropped 6 bases and J dropped 2; count of bases not matched to a gene: 11. CDR3 coding DNA: TGTGCCAGCAGCCACTGGACTAGCTTGGTTCAAGAGACCCAGTACTTC. Its translation: CASSHWTSLVQETQYF.

This rearrangement joins TRBV6-5 to TRBJ2-7; D assignment may be TRBD1 or TRBD2 (6 bases each). V was pared by 8 bases and J by 1 base, with 12 bases between. This CDR3 spans 13 amino acids. CDR1 and CDR2 (germline): MNHEY, SVGAGI. The CDR3 DNA reads as TGTGCCAGCTGGGGGGACAAGTCCTACGAGCAGTACTTC. It encodes CASWGDKSYEQYF.

The genes are TRBV6-6 and TRBJ2-7; 8 positions match TRBD1. Germline trimming cut 0 bases from V and 8 bases from J; bases unmatched to any gene: 12. CDR1 MNHNY and CDR2 SVGAGI come from the germline V gene (reference sequence). This CDR3 is 16 amino acids long. The CDR3 DNA reads TGTGCCAGCAGTTACTCGGACTTTCAGGGACAGGTAAAGCAGTACTTC. It codes for CASSYSDFQGQVKQYF.

The chain is built from TRBV15 and TRBJ2-2; 10 positions match TRBD1. The germline gives CDR1 LNHNV, CDR2 YYDKDF (reference sequence). The CDR3 loop spans 17 amino acids. The J segment lost 5 bases and the V segment lost 1 base, leaving 7 bases of the junction unmatched. In DNA form, the CDR3 reads TGTGCCACCAGCAGAGGGACCCGGGACAGGGGAACCGGGGAGCTGTTTTTT. It is translated as CATSRGTRDRGTGELFF.

The chain has TRBV12-3 or TRBV12-4 and TRBJ2-1, with D hard to call. CDR3 size: 13 residues. Trimming stripped 0 bases from V and 9 bases from J, with 9 bases between. As DNA, the CDR3 is TGTGCCAGCAGTTTAGCCCCCACGGGTGAGCAGTTCTTC. It translates to CASSLAPTGEQFF.

For this clone: Other DNA sequences in the same sample also yield this CDR3. The chain uses TRBV9 and TRBJ1-2, with 8 bases that match TRBD1. V dropped 1 base and J dropped 7; count of bases not matched to a gene: 3. Germline V gene data show CDR1 as SGDLS and CDR2 as YYNGEE. There are 13 residues in the CDR3. CDR3 nucleotides: TGTGCCAGCAGCGTAACAGGGGGTGGTGGCTACACCTTC. Translated: CASSVTGGGGYTF.

The chain has TRBV7-9 and TRBJ2-7, with D perhaps assigned TRBD1 or TRBD2 (6 bases each). CDR1 and CDR2 (germline): SEHNR, FQNEAQ (reference sequence). V lost 1 base and J 2 bases, leaving 9 bases between the germline ends. The CDR3 contains 14 residues. CDR3: CASSLEGGTYEQYF. The CDR3 region has the DNA TGTGCCAGCAGCTTAGAGGGGGGAACCTACGAGCAGTACTTC.

The chain uses TRBV20-1 and TRBJ2-1; no clear D gene. CDR1 and CDR2 (germline): DFQATT, SNEGSKA (reference sequence). The CDR3 has 11 amino acids. Deletions cut 5 bases from V and 7 bases from J, with 9 bases between. For the CDR3, the DNA is TGCAGTGCTGATTTCGTTAATGAGCAGTTCTTC. This sequence encodes CSADFVNEQFF.